A single sample is the source of the 21 T cell receptor beta chains below, sequenced in a study of T-cell memory formation after mild COVID-19. TCRdb reprocessed the 5' RACE reads with MiXCR, giving one entry per CDR3 protein. The profile covers fewer than 650,000 distinct CDR3 sequences, with 20% to 25% appearing a single time and about 8.2% taken by the ten largest. Sequenced material: PBMCs or a T cell subset sorted from them (not recorded which). Every receptor here comes from an adult woman who had mild COVID-19 (a few samples of this study predate the infection). Cell type and time point are not known.

V is TRBV7-9 and J is TRBJ2-5; D is unclear. CDR1 and CDR2 (germline): SEHNR, FQNEAQ (reference sequence). The CDR3 contains 13 residues. The V and J ends lost 2 bases and 5 bases respectively, with 9 bases between them. CDR3 DNA sequence: TGTGCCAGCAGCTTATTCCCGATGGAGACCCAGTACTTC. Encoded protein: CASSLFPMETQYF.

The sample holds a few counts of this clonotype. The V gene is TRBV7-9, the J gene TRBJ2-7, with unresolved D. This CDR3 spans 13 amino acids. Germline V gene data show CDR1 as SEHNR and CDR2 as FQNEAQ (reference sequence). V dropped 5 bases and J dropped 3 bases, with 11 bases sitting between them. The CDR3 DNA reads TGTGCCAGCAGCCCCGGAGCTTACTACGAGCAGTACTTC. As protein: CASSPGAYYEQYF.

The chain recombines TRBV12-3 or TRBV12-4 with TRBJ2-1; D is possibly TRBD2 (5 bases). The CDR3 covers 16 residues. V dropped 2 bases and J dropped 8 bases, with 19 bases sitting between them. The DNA for the CDR3 is TGTGCCAGCAGTTTACTAGCCTGGGGAATTTTAGATGAGCAGTTCTTC. This translates into CASSLLAWGILDEQFF.

This rearrangement joins TRBV5-1 to TRBJ2-3, with 7 bases lining up with TRBD2. This CDR3 has 15 residues. Germline CDR1 and CDR2: SGHRS and YFSETQ. V dropped 4 bases and J dropped 0; count of bases not matched to a gene: 5. CDR3 sequence (DNA): TGCGCCAGCAGCCCCCCAGCGGGGAGCACAGATACGCAGTATTTT. Encoded protein: CASSPPAGSTDTQYF.

About this clonotype itself: This may be a read error, as it is one base from a much larger clone. This chain connects TRBV4-2 to TRBJ1-5, with D unclear. CDR1 is LGHNA, CDR2 YNFKEQ, per germline. The CDR3 has 13 residues. The V end lost 0 bases, the J end lost 4 bases, and 4 bases lay between the germline ends. Here the CDR3 DNA reads TGTGCCAGCAGCCAAGATTGGAATCAGCCCCAGCATTTT. Protein product: CASSQDWNQPQHF.

This clonotype was observed a few times. The chain combines TRBV5-1 with TRBJ2-5, with D possibly being TRBD1 (6 bases). Germline CDR1 reads SGHRS; CDR2 reads YFSETQ. The CDR3 is made up of 13 amino acids. The germline V and J ends were trimmed by 5 bases and 3 bases, with 11 bases remaining between them. The CDR3 protein is CASRQGMKETQYF. Written as DNA, the CDR3 is TGCGCCAGCAGACAGGGAATGAAAGAGACCCAGTACTTC.

The chain carries TRBV12-3 or TRBV12-4 and TRBJ1-2; TRBD1 matches 8 bases. The CDR3 is 12 residues long. Trimming took 6 bases from V and 8 from J; bases not matched to a gene: 5. CDR3 nucleotide sequence: TGTGCCAGCAGGCAGGGGGCTCTAGGCTACACCTTC. Translated, it gives CASRQGALGYTF.

The table lists this clonotype with a few counts. J is TRBJ2-3 and V is TRBV4-1; a weak D match, TRBD2 (6 bases). V dropped 0 bases and J dropped 4 bases, with 17 bases sitting between them. CDR1 and CDR2 from the germline V gene are MGHRA and YSYEKL. The CDR3 runs 17 residues. CDR3 sequence: CASSQERGSSGPDTQYF. CDR3 in DNA: TGCGCCAGCAGCCAAGAGCGGGGATCCTCAGGGCCAGATACGCAGTATTTT.

V is TRBV30 and J is TRBJ1-1; D is unclear. V dropped 4 bases and J dropped 0 bases, with 3 bases sitting between them. Germline V CDR1 and CDR2: GTSNPN, SVGIG (reference sequence). The CDR3 runs 11 residues. CDR3 in DNA: TGTGCCTGGAATATGAACACTGAAGCTTTCTTT. Amino acids: CAWNMNTEAFF.

J is TRBJ1-1 and V is TRBV27; 11 bases fit TRBD1. This CDR3 is built from 18 residues. The V gene end was trimmed by 3 bases and the J gene end by 4 bases; junction bases not matched to a gene: 13. Germline V gene sequence: CDR1 MNHEY, CDR2 SMNVEV (reference sequence). The chain's CDR3 is CASSLKYWTGGAVTEAFF. The CDR3 bases are TGTGCCAGCAGTTTGAAATACTGGACAGGGGGCGCCGTCACTGAAGCTTTCTTT.

The chain joins TRBV4-1 to TRBJ2-2, with TRBD2 matching 7 bases. Losses at the gene ends were 6 bases for V and 8 bases for J; bases not matched to a gene: 12. In germline, CDR1 is MGHRA, CDR2 YSYEKL. CDR3 length equals 15 residues. For the CDR3, the DNA is TGCGCCAGCAGAAATACTGAAGACGGGAGGGGGGAGCTGTTTTTT. Protein: CASRNTEDGRGELFF.

This clonotype was observed at least ten times. The CDR3: CASSLYVSEQYF. The CDR3, as DNA: TGTGCCAGCAGCTTGTATGTGAGCGAGCAGTACTTC. The chain combines TRBV5-6 with TRBJ2-7; D call uncertain. Trimming took 1 base from V and 6 from J, leaving 8 bases between them. This CDR3 contains 12 residues. The germline V gene has CDR1 SGHDT and CDR2 YYEEEE.

This clonotype occurred a few times. The rearrangement joins TRBV11-2 to TRBJ2-7; D assignment may be TRBD1 or TRBD2 (5 bases each). Trimming took 3 bases from V and 3 from J, leaving 12 bases between them. CDR1 SGHAT and CDR2 FQNNGV come from the germline V gene. The CDR3 is 14 residues long. CDR3 sequence: CASSFRDGFYEQYF. The CDR3 nucleotides read TGTGCCAGCAGCTTCCGGGACGGCTTCTACGAGCAGTACTTC.

The rearrangement links TRBV27 to TRBJ2-7; D not certain. The CDR3 is 15 amino acids. Germline V lookup: CDR1 MNHEY, CDR2 SMNVEV (reference sequence). The V and J ends lost 2 bases and 3 bases respectively, with 14 bases between them. The CDR3 protein is CASSLGARRYYEQYF. CDR3 in DNA: TGTGCCAGCAGTTTAGGAGCGCGAAGGTACTACGAGCAGTACTTC.

The chain is built from TRBV27 and TRBJ2-6; 9 bases match TRBD1. Trimming removed 3 bases from V and 1 base from J; junction bases left unmatched: 4. The length of the CDR3 is 17 residues. Per germline, CDR1 MNHEY and CDR2 SMNVEV (reference sequence). The CDR3 sequence is CASSFAGTGSGANVLTF. Written as DNA, the CDR3 is TGTGCCAGCAGTTTCGCCGGGACAGGGTCTGGGGCCAACGTCCTGACTTTC.

The genes are TRBV12-3 or TRBV12-4 and TRBJ2-1, with TRBD1 matching 9 bases. The CDR3 has 15 amino acids. Trimming cost V 7 bases and J 4 bases; bases outside gene matches: 8. The DNA for the CDR3 is TGTGCCAGCAACAAACCGGGACAGGGTTACAATGAGCAGTTCTTC. It encodes CASNKPGQGYNEQFF.

The chain links TRBV7-6 to TRBJ2-3; the D gene is possibly TRBD1 (7 bases). CDR1 and CDR2 (germline): SGHVS, FNYEAQ. The V and J ends lost 5 bases and 2 bases respectively, with 14 bases between them. CDR3 length: 15 residues. The CDR3 bases are TGTGCCAGCAGCCTCAGGGGGGATAACACAGATACGCAGTATTTT. This encodes CASSLRGDNTDTQYF.

The chain employs TRBV4-1 and TRBJ1-6; tentative D call: TRBD1 (6 bases). V lost 3 bases to trimming and J lost 9 bases, with 21 bases between them. Germline CDR1 and CDR2: MGHRA and YSYEKL. This CDR3 is 17 amino acids long. In DNA form, the CDR3 reads TGCGCCAGCAGCCAGGCTCCCTACAGGGCCGGGGGTTCACCCCTCCACTTT. It specifies CASSQAPYRAGGSPLHF.

CDR3 nucleotides: TGTGCCAGCAGCTTGGCCTCGGTAACTTCGAACACTGAAGCTTTCTTT. Translated, it gives CASSLASVTSNTEAFF. This sequence joins TRBV5-6 and TRBJ1-1; D unresolved. Germline-derived CDR1 and CDR2 are SGHDT and YYEEEE. This CDR3 comprises 16 residues. V lost 0 bases, J lost 1 base, and 13 bases lay in between. Full variable domain (remainder filled in from reference TRBV5-6 and TRBJ1-1): DAGVTQSPTHLIKTRGQQVTLRCSPKSGHDTVSWYQQALGQGPQFIFQYYEEEERQRGNFPDRFSGHQFPNYSSELNVNALLLGDSALYLCASSLASVTSNTEAFFGQGTRLTVV.

The chain joins TRBV7-8 to TRBJ1-5; D is unresolved. Trimming took off 1 base at V and 2 bases at J, with 6 bases between the two ends. This CDR3 spans 14 amino acids. The V gene's germline CDR1 is SGHVS and CDR2 FQNEAQ. The CDR3 nucleotides are TGTGCCAGCAGCTTAGTCCAGGGCAATCAGCCCCAGCATTTT. Encoded protein: CASSLVQGNQPQHF.

J is TRBJ2-1 and V is TRBV6-5; no clear D gene. Germline V gives CDR1 MNHEY, CDR2 SVGAGI. This CDR3 has 14 amino acids. The germline V and J ends were trimmed by 6 bases and 8 bases, with 17 bases remaining between them. The CDR3 is CASSYVSVWDEQFF. The CDR3 DNA reads TGTGCCAGCAGCTATGTGTCGGTCTGGGATGAGCAGTTCTTC.